This T cell receptor (beta chain) came from a study of blood T cell repertoires in COVID-19 (dated by TCRdb to the early 2020s). Broadly, across the study: Samples covering the acute and convalescent phases of COVID-19 were provided by collaborators in the United States, Italy and Spain. The material from the prospective study consisted of cDNA or gDNA derived from T cells, B-cell-depleted T cells, or PBMCs. The dataset comprised deeply sampled blood TCRbeta repertoires from subjects exposed to, actively infected with, or recovered from COVID-19. The repertoires were released in a freely available public database meant as a resource for research on the immune response to SARS-CoV-2. The samples were drawn from two sources: the first 160 participants of the ongoing ImmuneRACE study, and fewer than 1,500 subjects contributed by 6 global collaborators. A de-identified subject ID, COVID-19 status, age in years and sex were almost always included in the sample metadata. Where available, HLA class I and class II types were taken from metadata supplied by the sample provider and were not determined by assay-based typing. The research as a whole found: Clinical and demographic metadata were provided uncurated, with the amount varying by source and participant.

In Seattle, one collaborating source enrolled patients while the infection was active and tracked those patients longitudinally over the course of disease. Whole blood was collected in K2EDTA tubes by collaborating institutions according to the institutions' own protocols. For TCRbeta analysis, collaborators shipped samples as frozen whole blood, isolated PBMCs, or DNA extracted from either of those sample types. The immunoSEQ Assay, a bias-controlled multiplex PCR, was used to amplify TCRbeta CDR3 regions from genomic DNA. The source study handled its data this way. The number of nucleated cells in each sample was estimated from the amplification of reference gene primers within the assay. To quantify the absolute abundance of each unique TCRbeta CDR3 rearrangement, sequence reads were collapsed and filtered. For each sample, productive Simpson clonality was calculated by taking the square root of Simpson's diversity index across productive rearrangements. TCRdb took over this immuneACCESS table, retaining in-frame rearrangements with V and J assigned. Such tables are incomplete; in checked studies, under half of the missing clones stem from an unresolved V gene, and the remainder is unexplained. That table supplies the V and J calls and clone size; D and trimming were determined from the DNA. The sample data list about 56,000 clones, and about 91% of these were observed just once. The ten largest account for about 46% of the sample.

The CDR3 numbers 13 residues from cysteine through phenylalanine. Only CDR3 DNA is held: 39 bases, read in frame from base 1. V is pared back by 6 bases and J by 4 bases, with 10 bases lying between the germline termini. Remarks on this clone: What antigen it recognizes has not been identified. Base qualities are missing; no much larger clone stands one base away.

The sequence links TRBV12-3 or TRBV12-4 to TRBJ2-1; the D gene lacks a confident call. Material for sequencing was peripheral blood. The origin of this receptor is a woman between 55 and 75 years old with COVID-19, enrolled during active disease. The CDR3 in this case is CASSHGGYNEQFF. The sequenced DNA: TGTGCCAGCAGCCATGGCGGATACAATGAGCAGTTCTTC.